The clone carrying this TCR beta chain has only a few counts. Antigen: not known. The PCR contained 60 Vbeta and 13 Jbeta primers. Clones were read by immunoSEQ multiplex PCR, and TCRdb kept only the in-frame ones, dropping some. The sample consists of about 110,000 clones, approximately 15% of them appearing once. The CDR3 has 15 amino acids. V lost 2 bases, J lost 4 bases, and 14 bases lay in between. From germline, CDR1 is MGHRA and CDR2 YSYEKL. The record originates from a study of cytomegalovirus exposure and HLA in healthy donors. Findings and limits, study-wide: Cytomegalovirus association was assigned to 170 or so TCR beta chains.

The material sequenced was PBMCs. The TCR was taken from a woman younger than 30 in good health and CMV-seronegative. The rearrangement joins TRBV4-1 to TRBJ2-5; weak D call: TRBD1 (7 bases). The CDR3 nucleotides read TGCGCCAGCAGCCAACCAGGGGGAGGCCCAGAGACCCAGTACTTC. Translation gives CASSQPGGGPETQYF.